Listed below are T cell receptor beta chains from one sample, sequenced in a study of blood T cell repertoires in COVID-19. Measured with immunoSEQ multiplex PCR; TCRdb has only the in-frame clones, and not every one. The table has tens of thousands of clones, around 88% seen once. Sequenced material: peripheral blood. The receptors originated from a woman in her seventies with acute or convalescent COVID-19. The CDR3 runs from the conserved cysteine through the conserved F or W. Each record gives: clone size, J gene, V gene, D gene, CDR3 DNA, CDR3 protein. D genes are given only for firm matches. Not every row has a clone size; where given, it reads once, few, many or a size class.

>-|TRBJ2-5|TRBV7-9|TRBD2
TGTGCCAGCAGCTTAGCCCCGGGGGGGGGCCCCCTTCGGAGAGAGACCCAGTACTTC
CASSLAPGGGPLRRETQYF
>few|TRBJ1-5|TRBV30|TRBD1
TGTGCCTGGTCATCCGGGACAGGGGGCTATCAGCCCCAGCATTTT
CAWSSGTGGYQPQHF
>-|TRBJ2-7|TRBV28|-
TGTGCCAGCAACGACAGGTCCTACGAGCAGTACTTC
CASNDRSYEQYF
>-|TRBJ2-7|TRBV2|TRBD2
TGTGCCAGCAGTGCTGAACTAGCGGGGGGCCTATACGAGCAGTACTTC
CASSAELAGGLYEQYF
>-|TRBJ1-1|TRBV11-1|-
TGTGCCAGCAGCTTGACACAGGGTTCCACTGAAGCTTTCTTT
CASSLTQGSTEAFF
>-|TRBJ2-5|TRBV12-3/TRBV12-4|-
TGTGCCAGCAGTTCGCAGGAAGAGACCCAGTACTTC
CASSSQEETQYF
>-|TRBJ1-4|TRBV28|-
TGTGCCAGCAGTTCCCTCCGACAGGCAACTAATGAAAAACTGTTTTTT
CASSSLRQATNEKLFF
>-|TRBJ1-1|TRBV27|TRBD1
TGTGCCAGCATCCGACAGGGACTGTTCACTGAAGCTTTCTTT
CASIRQGLFTEAFF
>-|TRBJ2-7|TRBV7-6|TRBD2
TGTGCCAGCGGTCCAAGTCGACTAGCGGGAGGCTCCTACGAGCAGTACTTC
CASGPSRLAGGSYEQYF
>-|TRBJ1-1|TRBV9|-
TGTGCCAGCAGAAAAGGGGGTCAAAACACTGAAGCTTTCTTT
CASRKGGQNTEAFF
>once|TRBJ1-6|TRBV27|TRBD1
TGTGCCAGCAGTCCCGACAGGGGGGTATCTGATTCACCCCTCCACTTT
CASSPDRGVSDSPLHF
>-|TRBJ1-3|TRBV4-2|-
TGTGCCAGCAGCCAGGGGGCGTCTGGAAACACCATATATTTT
CASSQGASGNTIYF
>-|TRBJ2-2|TRBV4-2|TRBD2
TGTGCCAGCAGCCAAGGGACTAGCGGGAGTGCGCCCCCGGTCGGGGAGCTGTTTTTT
CASSQGTSGSAPPVGELFF
>-|TRBJ1-3|TRBV25-1|-
TGTGCCAGCAGTGATAGCAGCTCTGGAAACACCATATATTTT
CASSDSSSGNTIYF
>-|TRBJ2-1|TRBV30|TRBD2
TGTGCCTGGAGTCCAGCTAGCGGGAGGAAGCATGAGCAGTTCTTC
CAWSPASGRKHEQFF
>-|TRBJ2-2|TRBV9|-
TGTGCCAGCAGCGTAGTGGCTAGCGCGAACACCGGGGAGCTGTTTTTT
CASSVVASANTGELFF
>-|TRBJ1-2|TRBV24-1|-
TGTGCCACCAGTGTTGACGACTTCTATGGCTACACCTTC
CATSVDDFYGYTF
>-|TRBJ2-5|TRBV6-5|-
TGTGCCAGCAGGAAGGGACAAACTTGGGAGACCCAGTACTTC
CASRKGQTWETQYF
>-|TRBJ2-2|TRBV5-1|TRBD1
TGCGCCAGCAGCTTGGAACAGACAGGGATACCGAACACCGGGGAGCTGTTTTTT
CASSLEQTGIPNTGELFF
>few|TRBJ2-2|TRBV28|TRBD1
TGTGCCAGCAGTCTGCGGACAGGGTGGACCGGGGAGCTGTTTTTT
CASSLRTGWTGELFF
>-|TRBJ2-1|TRBV15|TRBD2
TGTGCCACCAGCGGGGGACTAGATATTATCGGTGAGCAGTTCTTC
CATSGGLDIIGEQFF
>-|TRBJ1-3|TRBV18|-
TGTGCCAGCTCACCCGTACAGTCTTCGGGAAACACCATATATTTT
CASSPVQSSGNTIYF
>-|TRBJ2-1|TRBV28|TRBD1
TGTGCCAGCAGTCCACGGACAGGTTACAATGAGCAGTTCTTC
CASSPRTGYNEQFF
>-|TRBJ2-1|TRBV7-9|TRBD2
TGTGCCAGCAGCTTAGGACTAGCGGGCAATGAGCAGTTCTTC
CASSLGLAGNEQFF
>-|TRBJ2-2|TRBV9|-
TGTGCCAGCAGCGTCGACATGGGCACCGGGGAGCTGTTTTTT
CASSVDMGTGELFF
>-|TRBJ2-3|TRBV19|TRBD2
TGTGCCAGTAGTATGAGAGCGGGGGGATCCACAGATACGCAGTATTTT
CASSMRAGGSTDTQYF
>-|TRBJ1-1|TRBV6-1|-
TGTGCCAGCAGTGAAAGAAGAGGCACTGAAGCTTTCTTT
CASSERRGTEAFF
>-|TRBJ1-1|TRBV20-1|-
TGCAGTGCTAGTCCCGCCGGGACACCGAACACTGAAGCTTTCTTT
CSASPAGTPNTEAFF
>-|TRBJ1-5|TRBV10-1|-
TGCGCCAGCAGGGACAGCTACACAGGGTTGGGGTTCAATCAGCCCCAGCATTTT
CASRDSYTGLGFNQPQHF
>-|TRBJ1-3|TRBV9|TRBD1
TGTGCCAGCAGCGGGGGACAGAGCTCTGGAAACACCATATATTTT
CASSGGQSSGNTIYF
>-|TRBJ2-7|TRBV6-8|TRBD1
TGTGCCAGCAGTTACGCCGGGACAGTAAGGGGCTCCTACGAGCAGTACTTC
CASSYAGTVRGSYEQYF
>-|TRBJ1-2|TRBV6-5|-
TGTGCCAGCAGTTACTCACCAGACGGCGGGGGTGGCTACACCTTC
CASSYSPDGGGGYTF
>once|TRBJ2-5|TRBV24-1|-
TGTGCCACCAGTGACCCCTCGGTCGCGGAAGAGGGTGAGACCCAGTACTTC
CATSDPSVAEEGETQYF
>-|TRBJ1-5|TRBV7-9|TRBD1
TGTGCCAGCAGCCTAGGACAGGGGAGCTATCAGCCCCAGCATTTT
CASSLGQGSYQPQHF
>-|TRBJ2-2|TRBV30|-
TGTGCCTGGACCCTTGGTACGAGTAGCGTGGACACCGGGGAGCTGTTTTTT
CAWTLGTSSVDTGELFF
>-|TRBJ1-5|TRBV4-1|TRBD1
TGCGCCAGCAGCCCAAAGGGACAGGGGTCAAATCAGCCCCAGCATTTT
CASSPKGQGSNQPQHF
>-|TRBJ1-3|TRBV6-2/TRBV6-3|-
TGTGCCAGCAGTTATGCCGGTGGAAACACCATATATTTT
CASSYAGGNTIYF
>-|TRBJ2-7|TRBV5-8|-
TGTGCCAGCAGTGAGACTACCAAAAACAGGGACGAGCAGTACTTC
CASSETTKNRDEQYF
>-|TRBJ2-7|TRBV5-1|TRBD1
TGCGCCAGCAGACAGGGGTGGGGCTACGAGCAGTACTTC
CASRQGWGYEQYF
>few|TRBJ1-2|TRBV6-1|-
TGTGCCAGCAGTGAAATTGTGGGCGACTATGGCTACACCTTC
CASSEIVGDYGYTF
>-|TRBJ2-5|TRBV18|-
TGTGCCAGCTCACGCAGGGTAAACCAAGAGACCCAGTACTTC
CASSRRVNQETQYF
>-|TRBJ2-2|TRBV2|TRBD2
TGTGCCAGCAGACGACTAGCGACGAACACCGGGGAGCTGTTTTTT
CASRRLATNTGELFF
>-|TRBJ1-5|TRBV19|-
TGTGCCAGTAGTATAGCAGGGTTAAGGGATCAGCCCCAGCATTTT
CASSIAGLRDQPQHF
>-|TRBJ2-5|TRBV11-3|-
TGTGCCAGCAGCTTAACGTCAGGGGTGGAGGAGACCCAGTACTTC
CASSLTSGVEETQYF
>-|TRBJ1-2|TRBV9|TRBD1
TGTGCCAGCAGCCCCCGGGACAGGGGGGACTATGGCTACACCTTC
CASSPRDRGDYGYTF
>-|TRBJ2-7|TRBV28|-
TGTGCCAGCAGGTCTAGAGTGCAGTACTTC
CASRSRVQYF
>-|TRBJ1-2|TRBV9|-
TGTGCCAGCAGCGTAGGTAACAGTAACTATGGCTACACCTTC
CASSVGNSNYGYTF
>-|TRBJ1-1|TRBV29-1|-
TGCAGCGTTATTGGACAGCTGAACACTGAAGCTTTCTTT
CSVIGQLNTEAFF
>-|TRBJ2-1|TRBV7-9|TRBD2
TGTGCCAGCAGCTTAGCAACTAGCGCTGATGAGCAGTTCTTC
CASSLATSADEQFF
>-|TRBJ1-4|TRBV24-1|TRBD1
TGTGCCACCAGTGATCCCGGGACAGGGGCTGAAAAACTGTTTTTT
CATSDPGTGAEKLFF
>-|TRBJ2-1|TRBV29-1|TRBD2
TGCAGCGTTGACGAGGGAGGGGATGAGCAGTTCTTC
CSVDEGGDEQFF
>-|TRBJ1-1|TRBV6-5|-
TGTGCCAGCAGTCCACGGACAGTCAAGGGCACTGAAGCTTTCTTT
CASSPRTVKGTEAFF
>-|TRBJ2-3|TRBV5-5|TRBD1
TGTGCCAGCAGCCCGAGACAGGGGACTCCCGGGGCGGATACGCAGTATTTT
CASSPRQGTPGADTQYF
>-|TRBJ2-1|TRBV2|-
TGTGCCAGCAGTGTGGCGGGCCGAGACTCCAATGAGCAGTTCTTC
CASSVAGRDSNEQFF
>-|TRBJ1-1|TRBV19|-
TGTGCCAGTAGTATAGTTCAGGGCTTGAACACTGAAGCTTTCTTT
CASSIVQGLNTEAFF